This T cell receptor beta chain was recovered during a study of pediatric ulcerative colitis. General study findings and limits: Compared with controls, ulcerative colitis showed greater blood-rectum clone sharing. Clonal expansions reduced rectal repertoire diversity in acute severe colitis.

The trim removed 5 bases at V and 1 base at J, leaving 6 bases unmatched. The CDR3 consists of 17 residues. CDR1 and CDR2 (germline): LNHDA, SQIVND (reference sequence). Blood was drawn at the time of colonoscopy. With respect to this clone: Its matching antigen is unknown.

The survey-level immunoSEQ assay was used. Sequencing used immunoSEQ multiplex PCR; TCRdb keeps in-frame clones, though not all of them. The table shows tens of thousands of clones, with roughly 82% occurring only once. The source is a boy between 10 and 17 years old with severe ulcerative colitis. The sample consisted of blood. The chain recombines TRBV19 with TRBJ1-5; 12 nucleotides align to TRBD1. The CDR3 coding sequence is TGTGCCAGTAGTGGGACAGGGGGCGCAGGAAGCAATCAGCCCCAGCATTTT. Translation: CASSGTGGAGSNQPQHF.